Listed below are T cell receptor beta chains from one sample, sequenced in a study of blood T cell repertoires in COVID-19. Sequenced by immunoSEQ multiplex PCR; TCRdb stores in-frame clones only, minus some. The sample holds a few hundred thousand clones, roughly 89% seen once. The source material was peripheral blood. Receptors originate from a woman between 40 and 50 years old who had recovered from COVID-19. Each CDR3 is given with its conserved first and last residue. A D gene is named only where the DNA matches it firmly. The size entry is marked missing in some rows and otherwise reads once, few, many or a size class.

D gene: TRBD1
clone size: .
V gene: TRBV5-4
J gene: TRBJ1-2
CDR3 protein: CASSLADREYGYTF
CDR3 DNA: TGTGCCAGCAGCTTGGCCGACAGGGAATACGGCTACACCTTC

D gene: TRBD1
clone size: .
V gene: TRBV27
J gene: TRBJ1-4
CDR3 protein: CASSSHGQGQNEKLFF
CDR3 DNA: TGTGCCAGCAGTTCCCACGGACAGGGGCAGAATGAAAAACTGTTTTTT

D gene: .
clone size: .
V gene: TRBV5-8
J gene: TRBJ2-7
CDR3 protein: CASSLTANLYEQYF
CDR3 DNA: TGTGCCAGCAGCTTGACAGCTAACCTCTACGAGCAGTACTTC

D gene: .
clone size: many
V gene: TRBV11-3
J gene: TRBJ2-7
CDR3 protein: CASSSSWGLEQYF
CDR3 DNA: TGTGCCAGCAGCTCCAGCTGGGGCCTCGAGCAGTACTTC

D gene: .
clone size: .
V gene: TRBV5-1
J gene: TRBJ2-3
CDR3 protein: CASSLEERNTDTQYF
CDR3 DNA: TGCGCCAGCAGCTTGGAGGAGCGGAACACAGATACGCAGTATTTT

D gene: TRBD1
clone size: .
V gene: TRBV27
J gene: TRBJ1-1
CDR3 protein: CASSSAGTAHLNTEAFF
CDR3 DNA: TGTGCCAGCAGTTCGGCCGGGACAGCCCATTTGAACACTGAAGCTTTCTTT

D gene: TRBD1
clone size: few
V gene: TRBV27
J gene: TRBJ1-1
CDR3 protein: CASTAGTGTNAEAFF
CDR3 DNA: TGTGCCAGCACCGCCGGGACAGGAACGAACGCTGAAGCTTTCTTT

D gene: .
clone size: once
V gene: TRBV4-1
J gene: TRBJ2-1
CDR3 protein: CASAEGEAYNEQFF
CDR3 DNA: TGCGCCAGCGCTGAGGGAGAGGCATACAATGAGCAGTTCTTC

D gene: .
clone size: .
V gene: TRBV28
J gene: TRBJ2-7
CDR3 protein: CASSSTREQYF
CDR3 DNA: TGTGCCAGCAGTTCAACTCGGGAGCAGTACTTC

D gene: .
clone size: .
V gene: TRBV11-3
J gene: TRBJ2-2
CDR3 protein: CASSLVGQTPGSCFF
CDR3 DNA: .

D gene: .
clone size: .
V gene: TRBV19
J gene: TRBJ2-2
CDR3 protein: CASSSGDGNTGELFF
CDR3 DNA: TGTGCCAGTAGTTCAGGGGATGGGAACACCGGGGAGCTGTTTTTT

D gene: .
clone size: .
V gene: TRBV6-5
J gene: TRBJ1-5
CDR3 protein: CASSRDSNQPQHF
CDR3 DNA: TGTGCCAGCAGTCGGGATAGCAATCAGCCCCAGCATTTT

D gene: .
clone size: .
V gene: TRBV2
J gene: TRBJ1-2
CDR3 protein: CASSEGIAGANYGYTF
CDR3 DNA: TGTGCCAGCAGTGAAGGGATTGCAGGGGCTAACTATGGCTACACCTTC

D gene: .
clone size: .
V gene: TRBV6-1
J gene: TRBJ2-7
CDR3 protein: CASSSNTGEQYF
CDR3 DNA: TGTGCCAGCAGTTCTAATACTGGCGAGCAGTACTTC

D gene: TRBD1
clone size: .
V gene: TRBV7-9
J gene: TRBJ1-5
CDR3 protein: CASSSGTGNQPQHF
CDR3 DNA: TGTGCCAGCAGCTCGGGGACAGGGAATCAGCCCCAGCATTTT

D gene: .
clone size: .
V gene: TRBV14
J gene: TRBJ2-2
CDR3 protein: CASSQEYGGKLFF
CDR3 DNA: TGTGCCAGCAGCCAAGAATATGGCGGGAAGCTGTTTTTT

D gene: .
clone size: .
V gene: TRBV13
J gene: TRBJ1-1
CDR3 protein: CASSFFGGNTEAFF
CDR3 DNA: TGTGCCAGCAGCTTTTTTGGAGGGAACACTGAAGCTTTCTTT

D gene: TRBD1
clone size: .
V gene: TRBV5-1
J gene: TRBJ2-2
CDR3 protein: CASSLQGASNTGELFF
CDR3 DNA: TGCGCCAGCAGCCTACAGGGGGCCTCGAACACCGGGGAGCTGTTTTTT

D gene: .
clone size: .
V gene: TRBV11-3
J gene: TRBJ2-7
CDR3 protein: CASSLGGVRYEQYF
CDR3 DNA: TGTGCCAGCAGCTTGGGCGGGGTGCGGTACGAGCAGTACTTC

D gene: TRBD2
clone size: once
V gene: TRBV6-5
J gene: TRBJ2-7
CDR3 protein: CASSPPGGTTHEQYF
CDR3 DNA: TGTGCCAGCAGCCCCCCGGGGGGAACGACCCACGAGCAGTACTTC

D gene: TRBD2
clone size: .
V gene: TRBV2
J gene: TRBJ2-1
CDR3 protein: CASSERRERYNEQFF
CDR3 DNA: TGTGCCAGCAGTGAACGGCGGGAGAGGTACAATGAGCAGTTCTTC

D gene: TRBD2
clone size: .
V gene: TRBV15
J gene: TRBJ2-5
CDR3 protein: CATSRNLAEPQQETQYF
CDR3 DNA: TGTGCCACCAGCAGGAATCTAGCGGAACCACAGCAAGAGACCCAGTACTTC

D gene: TRBD1
clone size: .
V gene: TRBV5-6
J gene: TRBJ2-3
CDR3 protein: CASSSAGGLTDTQYF
CDR3 DNA: TGTGCCAGCAGCTCCGCAGGGGGTCTCACAGATACGCAGTATTTT

D gene: TRBD2
clone size: .
V gene: TRBV4-2
J gene: TRBJ2-1
CDR3 protein: CASSPYSTSGDYNEQFF
CDR3 DNA: TGTGCCAGCAGCCCTTATTCGACTAGCGGGGACTACAATGAGCAGTTCTTC

D gene: TRBD1
clone size: few
V gene: TRBV29-1
J gene: TRBJ1-1
CDR3 protein: CSVDRVNTEAFF
CDR3 DNA: TGCAGCGTGGACAGGGTGAACACTGAAGCTTTCTTT

D gene: TRBD1
clone size: .
V gene: TRBV6-6
J gene: TRBJ1-1
CDR3 protein: CASSPWTGMTFNTEAFF
CDR3 DNA: TGTGCCAGCAGTCCCTGGACAGGGATGACCTTTAACACTGAAGCTTTCTTT

D gene: .
clone size: .
V gene: TRBV5-5
J gene: TRBJ2-1
CDR3 protein: CASSKDISSYNEQFF
CDR3 DNA: TGTGCCAGCAGCAAGGACATAAGCTCCTACAATGAGCAGTTCTTC

D gene: .
clone size: .
V gene: TRBV6-5
J gene: TRBJ1-2
CDR3 protein: CSTWQILGGYTF
CDR3 DNA: TGTTCAACATGGCAGATCCTCGGGGGCTACACCTTC

D gene: TRBD2
clone size: .
V gene: TRBV19
J gene: TRBJ2-5
CDR3 protein: CASSGRTSGYQETQYF
CDR3 DNA: TGTGCCAGTAGTGGGCGGACTAGCGGATATCAAGAGACCCAGTACTTC

D gene: TRBD2
clone size: .
V gene: TRBV7-9
J gene: TRBJ2-2
CDR3 protein: CASSSGLAGTGELFF
CDR3 DNA: TGTGCCAGCAGCTCCGGACTAGCAGGGACCGGGGAGCTGTTTTTT

D gene: TRBD1
clone size: .
V gene: TRBV29-1
J gene: TRBJ2-7
CDR3 protein: CSVEEGTGTYEQYF
CDR3 DNA: TGCAGCGTTGAAGAGGGGACAGGGACTTACGAGCAGTACTTC